These T cell receptor beta chains were read from a single sample in a study of cytotoxic CD8 clonotypes in ibrutinib-treated CLL. Only in-frame clones appear in the TCRdb table, and some are missing; sequencing was by immunoSEQ multiplex PCR. The top ten hold about an eighth of the sample, which has approximately 210,000 clones, approximately 72% seen once. The source was PBMCs, collected after 24 months of ibrutinib treatment. Receptors originate from a human donor with chronic lymphocytic leukemia. Each CDR3 is given with its conserved first and last residue. The D gene is left open where the match is weak. Some rows mark clone size as missing; the rest say once, few, many or name a class of expanded clone.

NA	TRBV27	NA	TRBJ2-5	CASSLWGSEETQYF	TGTGCCAGCAGTTTATGGGGATCCGAAGAGACCCAGTACTTC
NA	TRBV7-2	NA	TRBJ2-2	CASSRLGTWAGELFF	TGTGCCAGCAGCCGCCTGGGGACTTGGGCCGGGGAGCTGTTTTTT
NA	TRBV2	few	TRBJ2-1	CASTQADHEQFF	TGTGCCAGCACCCAAGCGGATCATGAGCAGTTCTTC
TRBD2	TRBV29-1	NA	TRBJ2-1	CSVEGLGLAGSYNEQFF	TGCAGCGTTGAAGGGCTAGGGCTAGCGGGCTCCTACAATGAGCAGTTCTTC
TRBD1	TRBV7-2	NA	TRBJ1-3	CASSAAGQGGNTIYF	TGTGCCAGCAGCGCCGCAGGACAGGGTGGAAACACCATATATTTT
NA	TRBV5-1	NA	TRBJ2-6	CASSMTLAGANVLTF	TGCGCCAGCAGTATGACACTGGCTGGGGCCAACGTCCTGACTTTC
NA	TRBV9	few	TRBJ1-1	CASSRQWNTEAFF	TGTGCCAGCAGCCGACAATGGAACACTGAAGCTTTCTTT
NA	TRBV4-3	NA	TRBJ2-7	CASSQITGTFSYEQYF	TGCGCCAGCAGCCAAATAACCGGGACTTTCTCCTACGAGCAGTACTTC
NA	TRBV11-2	NA	TRBJ2-7	CASSLDITSSEQYF	TGTGCCAGCAGCTTAGATATAACCTCGAGCGAGCAGTACTTC
TRBD2	TRBV29-1	NA	TRBJ2-3	CSVDLRTVPGGTDTQYF	TGCAGCGTTGATTTGCGGACGGTCCCCGGGGGGACAGATACGCAGTATTTT
NA	TRBV2	NA	TRBJ2-7	CASSEAQGTLLYEQYF	TGTGCCAGCAGTGAAGCGCAGGGGACACTCCTCTACGAGCAGTACTTC
NA	TRBV5-1	NA	TRBJ1-1	CASSLTGGYVEAFF	TGCGCCAGCAGCTTGACAGGCGGATATGTTGAAGCTTTCTTT
NA	TRBV18	once	TRBJ2-7	CASSPGIGSGEQYF	TGTGCCAGCTCACCAGGTATCGGGAGCGGCGAGCAGTACTTC
NA	TRBV28	NA	TRBJ2-1	CASTVAGYYNEQFF	TGTGCCAGCACCGTAGCCGGCTACTACAATGAGCAGTTCTTC
NA	TRBV4-1	NA	TRBJ1-2	CASSQPDSNYGYTF	TGCGCCAGCAGCCAACCCGACAGTAACTATGGCTACACCTTC
NA	TRBV6-1	NA	TRBJ2-3	CASSEMRGRSSDTQYF	TGTGCCAGCAGTGAGATGCGAGGGAGAAGTTCCGATACGCAGTATTTT
NA	TRBV28	NA	TRBJ1-2	CASTPEWGFGYGYTF	TGTGCCAGCACGCCGGAGTGGGGCTTTGGATATGGCTACACCTTC
TRBD1	TRBV30	NA	TRBJ1-1	CAWSSGTGGAWNTEAFF	TGTGCCTGGAGTTCCGGGACAGGGGGCGCTTGGAACACTGAAGCTTTCTTT
NA	TRBV28	few	TRBJ1-5	CASSLGFNQPQHF	TGTGCCAGCAGCCTCGGTTTCAATCAGCCCCAGCATTTT
NA	TRBV7-2	NA	TRBJ2-1	CASSRTWGAGDYNEQFF	TGTGCCAGCAGCCGGACCTGGGGAGCAGGAGACTACAATGAGCAGTTCTTC
NA	TRBV9	NA	TRBJ1-2	CASSGAPSLAYGYTF	TGTGCCAGCAGCGGGGCACCTTCTTTGGCCTATGGCTACACCTTC
TRBD2	TRBV14	NA	TRBJ2-1	CASSQVSGRPNNEQFF	TGTGCCAGCAGCCAAGTCAGCGGGAGACCTAACAATGAGCAGTTCTTC
TRBD2	TRBV7-3	NA	TRBJ2-3	CASSAGGTSVDTQYF	TGTGCCAGCAGCGCGGGCGGGACTAGCGTCGATACGCAGTATTTT
NA	TRBV5-4	NA	TRBJ2-7	CASSQNSGYAYEQYF	TGTGCCAGCAGCCAGAATAGCGGATATGCGTACGAGCAGTACTTC
TRBD2	TRBV28	NA	TRBJ2-5	CASTTGGQTQYF	TGTGCCAGCACCACGGGGGGGCAGACCCAGTACTTC
TRBD1	TRBV19	NA	TRBJ1-2	CASSTGQAYGYTF	TGTGCCAGTAGTACAGGACAGGCCTATGGCTACACCTTC
NA	TRBV29-1	once	TRBJ2-1	CSGGLGANEQFF	TGCAGCGGGGGGCTGGGGGCTAATGAGCAGTTCTTC
NA	TRBV29-1	NA	TRBJ2-5	CSVPGGGETQYF	TGCAGCGTACCAGGTGGGGGAGAGACCCAGTACTTC
NA	TRBV7-2	NA	TRBJ1-1	CASSLWVEGTEAFF	TGTGCCAGCAGCTTATGGGTGGAGGGCACTGAAGCTTTCTTT
NA	TRBV28	NA	TRBJ2-3	CASSFAEGSTDTQYF	TGTGCCAGCAGTTTTGCAGAGGGGAGTACAGATACGCAGTATTTT
NA	TRBV18	NA	TRBJ2-3	CASSHSTAPTDTQYF	TGTGCCAGCTCACACTCCACGGCGCCCACAGATACGCAGTATTTT
NA	TRBV9	NA	TRBJ2-1	CASSQGGREYNEQFF	TGTGCCAGCAGCCAAGGGGGGCGGGAGTACAATGAGCAGTTCTTC
TRBD1	TRBV7-6	NA	TRBJ1-2	CASSSKDRARSRSGYTF	TGTGCCAGCAGCTCTAAGGACAGGGCGCGATCGAGGAGTGGCTACACCTTC
NA	TRBV29-1	NA	TRBJ1-1	CSVEDGAWGAGTNTEAFF	TGCAGCGTTGAAGATGGGGCCTGGGGTGCCGGAACGAACACTGAAGCTTTCTTT
NA	TRBV15	NA	TRBJ2-7	CATSRAPGYYEQYF	TGTGCCACCAGCAGAGCTCCGGGCTACTACGAGCAGTACTTC
NA	TRBV30	NA	TRBJ2-3	CAWKAGQTSTDTQYF	TGTGCCTGGAAAGCGGGACAGACTAGCACAGATACGCAGTATTTT
NA	TRBV7-3	NA	TRBJ2-1	CASSTTSSNEQFF	TGTGCCAGCAGCACCACTAGCTCCAATGAGCAGTTCTTC
NA	TRBV6-1	NA	TRBJ2-2	CASSEARGVSSTGELFF	TGTGCCAGCAGTGAAGCGCGCGGGGTTTCAAGCACCGGGGAGCTGTTTTTT
NA	TRBV7-2	NA	TRBJ2-7	CASSVNGPYEQYF	TGTGCCAGCAGCGTGAACGGGCCCTACGAGCAGTACTTC
TRBD1	TRBV7-6	NA	TRBJ1-3	CASSLWPGQGGSTSGNTIYF	TGTGCCAGCAGCTTGTGGCCGGGACAGGGGGGAAGCACATCTGGAAACACCATATATTTT
NA	TRBV5-1	NA	TRBJ2-1	CASSPSGIAGGNEQFF	TGCGCCAGCAGCCCGTCGGGGATCGCGGGTGGCAATGAGCAGTTCTTC
NA	TRBV25-1	NA	TRBJ1-2	CASSDPDRYYGYTF	TGTGCCAGCAGTGACCCCGACAGATACTATGGCTACACCTTC
TRBD2	TRBV5-1	NA	TRBJ2-7	CASSPSGLAGVEQYF	TGCGCCAGCAGCCCATCGGGACTAGCGGGAGTCGAGCAGTACTTC
NA	TRBV5-1	NA	TRBJ2-1	CASSLLTGSSYNEQFF	TGCGCCAGCAGCTTGTTGACAGGATCCTCCTACAATGAGCAGTTCTTC
NA	TRBV7-6	NA	TRBJ2-1	CASSSTRAPRNEQFF	TGTGCCAGCAGCTCGACCCGGGCACCTAGGAATGAGCAGTTCTTC